The 24 T cell receptor beta chains in this list originate from one sample, sequenced in a study of somatic mutations in cytotoxic T cells in rheumatoid arthritis. The table came from immunoSEQ multiplex PCR; TCRdb's copy has only in-frame clones and leaves some out. The sample has about 15,000 clones; over 60% are singletons. The sequencing sample was made of CD8+ T cells sorted from blood. The receptors shown here come from an adult with rheumatoid arthritis.

V usage is TRBV7-9 and J usage is TRBJ1-1, with D maybe TRBD1 (6 bases). CDR1 and CDR2 from the germline V gene are SEHNR and FQNEAQ (reference sequence). This CDR3 has 12 amino acids. V was pared by 8 bases and J by 4 bases, with 11 bases between. The CDR3 coding sequence is TGTGCCAGCTTGGCAGGGGCCACTGAAGCTTTCTTT. Translated: CASLAGATEAFF. Full variable domain (outside the CDR3, taken from reference TRBV7-9 and TRBJ1-1): DTGVSQNPRHKITKRGQNVTFRCDPISEHNRLYWYRQTLGQGPEFLTYFQNEAQLEKSRLLSDRFSAERPKGSFSTLEIQRTEQGDSAMYLCASLAGATEAFFGQGTRLTVV.

The J gene is TRBJ2-3, the V gene TRBV9; TRBD2 matches 7 bases. After removal of 0 bases from V and 0 bases from J, the junction contained 7 bases not matched to a gene. CDR3 length: 17 amino acids. The germline gives CDR1 SGDLS, CDR2 YYNGEE. CDR3 in amino acids: CASSVATWGGSTDTQYF. The CDR3 DNA follows: TGTGCCAGCAGCGTAGCTACTTGGGGGGGTAGCACAGATACGCAGTATTTT.

The chain recombines TRBV27 with TRBJ1-1, with TRBD1 matching over 8 bases. The CDR3 length is 13 residues. Unmatched junction bases numbered 5, after V lost 6 bases and J lost 5 bases. Germline CDR1 is MNHEY and CDR2 is SMNVEV (reference sequence). In nucleotides, the CDR3 is TGTGCCAGCAGAATTCAGGGGGCGACTGAAGCTTTCTTT. Encoded protein: CASRIQGATEAFF.

This CDR3 reads CASSRTMDSYGYTF. Here the CDR3 DNA reads TGTGCCAGCAGCCGAACCATGGATTCCTATGGCTACACCTTC. The chain couples TRBV6-5 to TRBJ1-2; unclear D gene. Trimming left V 6 bases short and J 4 bases short, with 15 bases between. Looked up from germline, CDR1 is MNHEY and CDR2 is SVGAGI. The CDR3 runs 14 residues.

This clone was seen only a few times. The chain is built from TRBV20-1 and TRBJ1-2; D remains unclear. This CDR3 contains 10 residues. CDR1 DFQATT and CDR2 SNEGSKA come from the germline V gene (reference sequence). Trimming left V 6 bases short and J 0 bases short, with 2 bases between. CDR3 DNA: TGCAGTGCCCCTAACTATGGCTACACCTTC. Translating gives CSAPNYGYTF.

V is TRBV7-9 and J is TRBJ1-1, with D possibly TRBD1 on 6 matching bases. Germline V CDR1 and CDR2: SEHNR, FQNEAQ (reference sequence). Trimming shortened V by 5 bases and J by 1 base, and 11 bases separated the two germline ends. CDR3 length equals 14 residues. CDR3 DNA: TGTGCCAGCAGCCCTACGGACAGGAACACTGAAGCTTTCTTT. It specifies CASSPTDRNTEAFF.

This rearrangement joins TRBV9 to TRBJ2-7; 7 positions agree with TRBD1. The germline V gene encodes CDR1 SGDLS and CDR2 YYNGEE. Trimming took 0 bases from V and 7 from J; bases not matched to a gene: 7. The CDR3 is made up of 14 amino acids. Written as DNA, the CDR3 is TGTGCCAGCAGCGTAGGGGACAGCTCCGCGGAGCAGTACTTC. This translates into CASSVGDSSAEQYF.

The chain carries TRBV6-5 and TRBJ2-3; D unresolved. CDR3 length: 13 residues. V lost 4 bases to trimming and J lost 4 bases, with 9 bases between them. Germline V lookup: CDR1 MNHEY, CDR2 SVGAGI. This CDR3 is CASSFVGADTQYF. CDR3 coding DNA: TGTGCCAGCAGTTTCGTAGGAGCAGATACGCAGTATTTT.

This clone occurred a few times. The gene calls are TRBV5-8 and TRBJ2-7, with D perhaps matching TRBD2 (6 bases). The CDR3 is 15 residues long. CDR1 is SGHTS and CDR2 is YDEGEE in the germline V gene. The V end was cut by 5 bases, the J end by 0 bases, with 15 bases between. CDR3 in amino acids: CASRPGLGTSYEQYF. CDR3 DNA: TGTGCCAGCAGACCGGGACTGGGTACCTCCTACGAGCAGTACTTC. The entire variable domain, with the rest obtained from reference TRBV5-8 and TRBJ2-7, is as follows: EAGVTQSPTHLIKTRGQQATLRCSPISGHTSVYWYQQALGLGLQFLLWYDEGEERNRGNFPPRFSGRQFPNYSSELNVNALELEDSALYLCASRPGLGTSYEQYFGPGTRLTVT.

The V call is TRBV9, the J call TRBJ1-1, with D maybe TRBD1 (6 bases). V was clipped by 3 bases and J by 1 base, with 16 bases between them. Per the germline V gene, CDR1 is SGDLS and CDR2 is YYNGEE. This CDR3 is 16 amino acids long. In DNA, the CDR3 is TGTGCCAGCAGCGCCCATGGGGGCGTAACGAACACTGAAGCTTTCTTT. It encodes CASSAHGGVTNTEAFF.

The chain couples TRBV28 to TRBJ1-5; the D gene is possibly TRBD1 (5 bases). The germline V and J ends were trimmed by 11 bases and 4 bases, with 12 bases remaining between them. The CDR3 runs 12 residues. Germline V gene data show CDR1 as MDHEN and CDR2 as SYDVKM. The CDR3 DNA follows: TGTGCCGGCAAGTGGGGGAATCAGCCCCAGCATTTT. Translated, it gives CAGKWGNQPQHF.

This chain joins TRBV5-6 and TRBJ2-3; D is ambiguous. There are 16 residues in the CDR3. CDR1 and CDR2 from the germline V gene are SGHDT and YYEEEE. Trimming removed 0 bases at V and 5 bases at J, with 16 bases between. CDR3 nucleotide sequence: TGTGCCAGCAGCTTGGAGCTAGTCCTGAAAAGAGATACGCAGTATTTT. It specifies CASSLELVLKRDTQYF.

The gene calls are TRBV6-1 and TRBJ2-7, with no clear D. The CDR3 runs 12 residues. Germline values: CDR1 MNHNS, CDR2 SASEGT. Trimming removed 1 base from V and 3 bases from J, with 4 bases in between. The CDR3 here is CASSEEGYEQYF. The CDR3 bases are TGTGCCAGCAGTGAAGAAGGCTACGAGCAGTACTTC.

This chain joins TRBV5-1 and TRBJ2-7, with D hard to call. CDR1 and CDR2 (germline): SGHRS, YFSETQ. V lost 2 bases to trimming and J lost 6 bases, with 12 bases between them. The CDR3 totals 13 residues. CDR3 sequence: CASSFDPQFEQYF. CDR3 nucleotides: TGCGCCAGCAGCTTCGATCCTCAATTCGAGCAGTACTTC.

This clone came up once. V and J are TRBV14 and TRBJ1-4, with D tentatively TRBD1 (6 bases). Trimming left V 4 bases short and J 10 bases short, with 19 bases between. Germline V CDR1 and CDR2: SGHDN, FVKESK. The CDR3 totals 15 residues. The CDR3 spells CASSLQGPSYGKLFF. In DNA form, the CDR3 reads TGTGCCAGCAGCCTACAGGGCCCTTCTTATGGAAAACTGTTTTTT.

The chain recombines TRBV10-3 with TRBJ2-3; perhaps TRBD2 as D (6 bases). The CDR3 contains 15 residues. Trimming cost V 8 bases and J 1 base, with 16 bases left between them. The germline V gene has CDR1 ENHRY and CDR2 SYGVKD. In nucleotides, the CDR3 is TGTGCCATCTCGACTGGCGGCGGGGGCACAGATACGCAGTATTTT. Protein product: CAISTGGGGTDTQYF.

The chain carries TRBV6-6 and TRBJ1-1, with a weak D call TRBD1 (6 bases). Looked up from germline, CDR1 is MNHNY and CDR2 is SVGAGI (reference sequence). The CDR3 loop spans 12 amino acids. The V and J ends lost 6 bases and 6 bases respectively, with 11 bases between them. Here the CDR3 reads CASRQGNPEAFF. The CDR3 DNA sequence: TGTGCCAGCAGACAGGGAAACCCTGAAGCTTTCTTT.

This chain links TRBV5-3 with TRBJ1-4, with 11 bases fitting TRBD1. TRBV5-3 is reported as an ORF; its role is uncertain. V trimming: 4 bases; J trimming: 7 bases; junction bases outside the gene matches: 9. CDR3 length: 16 amino acids. The CDR3 region has the DNA TGTGCCAGAAGCCGACCGGGACAGGGGGGTTTTGAAAAACTGTTTTTT. As protein: CARSRPGQGGFEKLFF.

The chain links TRBV6-9 to TRBJ2-7, with D unresolved. CDR1 is MNHGY and CDR2 is SVAAGI in the germline V gene. The CDR3 spans 11 residues. With 7 bases removed from V and 6 bases from J, the gap between germline ends came to 10 bases. The CDR3 protein is CASNGFSEQYF. Written as DNA, the CDR3 is TGTGCCAGCAATGGTTTTTCCGAGCAGTACTTC.

The chain recombines TRBV30 with TRBJ1-1, with D possibly being TRBD1 (5 bases). CDR1 is GTSNPN and CDR2 is SVGIG in the germline V gene (reference sequence). The CDR3 length is 11 residues. The V gene lost 5 bases and the J gene lost 6 bases, with 10 bases spanning the gap. This CDR3 reads CAWGQESEAFF. As DNA, the CDR3 is TGTGCCTGGGGACAAGAGTCTGAAGCTTTCTTT.

V and J are TRBV7-9 and TRBJ1-6; D is possibly TRBD1 (5 bases). The germline V gene encodes CDR1 SEHNR and CDR2 FQNEAQ (reference sequence). This CDR3 is built from 14 residues. The germline V and J ends were trimmed by 4 bases and 8 bases, with 12 bases remaining between them. CDR3 loop: CASSSDSSYSPLHF. CDR3 DNA sequence: TGTGCCAGCAGCTCAGACAGTTCTTATTCACCCCTCCACTTT.

This chain connects TRBV5-4 to TRBJ2-1, with D unclear. The CDR3 length is 12 residues. Trimming took 2 bases from V and 6 from J, leaving 6 bases between them. Germline V gene lookup returns CDR1 SGHNT and CDR2 YYREEE (reference sequence). Here the CDR3 reads CASSLGPNEQFF. CDR3 sequence (DNA): TGTGCCAGCAGCTTAGGTCCCAATGAGCAGTTCTTC.

This clone turned up a few times. The chain uses TRBV29-1 and TRBJ2-7, with D perhaps assigned TRBD1 or TRBD2 (5 bases each). The CDR3 totals 13 residues. Germline V gene lookup returns CDR1 SQVTM and CDR2 ANQGSEA. V lost 5 bases and J lost 2, with 13 bases in between. The CDR3 spells CSVRRDLAYEQYF. In nucleotides, the CDR3 is TGCAGCGTTCGCCGGGACCTAGCCTACGAGCAGTACTTC.

The chain has TRBV7-3 and TRBJ2-1; D is unresolved. The CDR3 consists of 12 residues. Trimming left V 3 bases short and J 10 bases short, with 10 bases between. The germline V gene encodes CDR1 SGHTA and CDR2 FQGTGA. The CDR3 protein is CASSFPAREQFF. In nucleotides, the CDR3 is TGTGCCAGCAGCTTTCCTGCCCGGGAGCAGTTCTTC.